This TCR beta chain was sequenced for a study of monozygotic twins with inflammatory bowel disease. Findings of the study overall: In patient repertoires, differing immunosuppressive treatments may have added some variability. By inverse Simpson index, TCRbeta diversity was lower in IBD patients than in healthy co-twins.

Each TCR library consumed around 3.5 ug of total RNA. Added by template switching were UMIs that each held a 6-nucleotide sample barcode. TCRdb reprocessed the 5' RACE reads, with one entry per CDR3 protein and no DNA. Its table lists fewer than 550,000 distinct CDR3 sequences. To note about this clonotype: Its antigen is undetermined.

The CDR3 spans 14 residues. CDR1 and CDR2 from the germline V gene are DFQATT and SNEGSKA (reference sequence). The V gene is TRBV20-1, the J gene TRBJ2-1; TCRdb lists TRBD2, though no DNA is available to test this call. This clonotype was sampled from a human donor with ulcerative colitis or Crohn's disease, or a healthy co-twin of an affected twin (not recorded which). The sample comprised blood. The CDR3 reads CSAPYSGNYNEQFF.